A single sample is the source of the 20 T cell receptor beta chains below, sequenced in a study of identical twins. Each CDR3 protein is one row after TCRdb ran MiXCR on the 5' RACE reads. The table records about 890,000 distinct CDR3 sequences, about 12% of them present only once. This sample also belongs to another study, concerning yellow fever vaccine responses in identical twins.

Sequenced sample: PBMCs. The receptors were sampled from a young woman in good health.

The V call is TRBV7-9, the J call TRBJ2-1; 7 positions agree with TRBD2. CDR1 and CDR2 from the germline V gene are SEHNR and FQNEAQ (reference sequence). This CDR3 comprises 14 residues. V shed 3 bases and J 6 bases; nucleotides not matched to a gene: 5. CDR3 nucleotides: TGTGCCAGCAGCTTCAGCGGGACGGGCAATGAGCAGTTCTTC. This sequence encodes CASSFSGTGNEQFF.

This chain connects TRBV21-1 to TRBJ1-3. TRBV21-1 is a documented pseudogene. The CDR3 extends over 14 amino acids. The CDR3 sequence is CASRAKTSGNTIYF. CDR3 nucleotides: TGTGCCAGCAGAGCCAAAACCTCTGGAAACACCATATATTTT.

In its sample, this clonotype was seen many times. The J gene is TRBJ2-1, the V gene TRBV5-1; 8 bases line up with TRBD1. From germline, CDR1 is SGHRS and CDR2 YFSETQ. Trimming at V came to 6 bases and at J to 4 bases, leaving 3 bases not matched to a gene. The CDR3 length is 13 residues. CDR3 sequence (DNA): TGCGCCAGCATCGGACAGGGTTACAATGAGCAGTTCTTC. Residues: CASIGQGYNEQFF. Full variable domain (outside the CDR3, taken from reference TRBV5-1 and TRBJ2-1): KAGVTQTPRYLIKTRGQQVTLSCSPISGHRSVSWYQQTPGQGLQFLFEYFSETQRNKGNFPGRFSGRQFSNSRSEMNVSTLELGDSALYLCASIGQGYNEQFFGPGTRLTVL.

The table lists this clonotype with many counts. The J gene is TRBJ2-3, the V gene TRBV4-1; 11 bases map to TRBD1. The V and J ends lost 0 bases and 5 bases, in that order; junction bases with no gene match: 4. CDR1 is MGHRA, CDR2 YSYEKL, per germline. This CDR3 has 16 amino acids. CDR3 sequence (DNA): TGCGCCAGCAGCCAAGACCGGACAGGGGGCGGAGATACGCAGTATTTT. Translating gives CASSQDRTGGGDTQYF.

This clonotype was seen a handful of times. J is TRBJ2-2 and V is TRBV9, with TRBD1 matching over 10 bases. The J segment lost 8 bases and the V segment lost 3 bases, leaving 4 bases of the junction unmatched. The length of the CDR3 is 14 residues. The germline V gene has CDR1 SGDLS and CDR2 YYNGEE. The CDR3 reads CASSGDRGSGELFF. For the CDR3, the DNA is TGTGCCAGCAGCGGGGACAGGGGTTCTGGGGAGCTGTTTTTT.

J is TRBJ2-7 and V is TRBV28; 11 bases line up with TRBD2. The CDR3 totals 15 residues. Germline CDR1 and CDR2: MDHEN and SYDVKM. The V segment lost 5 bases and the J segment 6 bases; nucleotides outside the gene matches: 9. CDR3 residues: CASSPHSGRVGEQYF. CDR3 nucleotide sequence: TGTGCCAGCAGTCCCCATAGCGGGAGGGTCGGCGAGCAGTACTTC.

The V gene is TRBV6-2 or TRBV6-3, the J gene TRBJ1-2; D unresolved. Looked up from germline, CDR1 is MNHEY and CDR2 is SVGEGT. This CDR3 comprises 13 residues. Trimming stripped 5 bases from V and 4 bases from J, with 11 bases between. The CDR3: CASSEFTTYGYTF. In nucleotides, the CDR3 is TGTGCCAGCAGTGAGTTTACCACCTATGGCTACACCTTC.

This clonotype was recorded many times. The V call is TRBV20-1, the J call TRBJ2-7; possibly TRBD1 or TRBD2 for D (6 bases each). The CDR3 is 16 residues long. Germline-derived CDR1 and CDR2 are DFQATT and SNEGSKA (reference sequence). V was trimmed by 0 bases and J by 2 bases, leaving 17 bases between them. This chain's CDR3 is CSARDAPGGRTYEQYF. CDR3 in DNA: TGCAGTGCTAGAGATGCGCCCGGGGGCAGAACCTACGAGCAGTACTTC.

At least ten counts were recorded for this clonotype. The chain joins TRBV2 to TRBJ2-2; D remains ambiguous. Germline loops: CDR1 SNHLY, CDR2 FYNNEI. The CDR3 covers 14 residues. Trimming removed 7 bases at V and 1 base at J, with 10 bases between. DNA for the CDR3: TGTGCCAGCAAAGTCGGCGGGAACACCGGGGAGCTGTTTTTT. It yields the protein CASKVGGNTGELFF.

The genes are TRBV7-2 and TRBJ2-1, with D unclear. There are 13 residues in the CDR3. Trimming removed 5 bases from V and 4 bases from J, with 9 bases in between. Germline CDR1 is SGHTA and CDR2 is FQGNSA. CDR3 bases: TGTGCCAGCAGCCCGGCCCGGTACAATGAGCAGTTCTTC. It encodes CASSPARYNEQFF.

This clonotype was picked up a small number of times. The CDR3 loop reads CASSRTRDGRNQPQHF. The CDR3 DNA follows: TGTGCCAGCAGCCGAACCCGGGACGGGCGCAATCAGCCCCAGCATTTT. The chain joins TRBV5-6 to TRBJ1-5, with D perhaps TRBD1 (5 bases). The V end lost 4 bases, the J end lost 2 bases, and 16 bases lay between the germline ends. In germline, CDR1 is SGHDT, CDR2 YYEEEE. The CDR3 contains 16 residues.

This clonotype has at least ten counts. This chain joins TRBV12-3 or TRBV12-4 and TRBJ2-3; D is unclear. The CDR3 loop spans 14 amino acids. The ends were cut back, 1 base at V and 6 bases at J, with 11 bases in the middle. CDR3 bases: TGTGCCAGCAGTTTAGAGACTCCGAGGGATACGCAGTATTTT. As protein: CASSLETPRDTQYF.

This clonotype was counted at least ten times. The gene calls are TRBV5-1 and TRBJ2-7; a possible D gene is TRBD2 (6 bases). CDR3 length equals 14 residues. Deletions cut 5 bases from V and 2 bases from J, with 14 bases between. Germline V lookup: CDR1 SGHRS, CDR2 YFSETQ. As DNA, the CDR3 is TGCGCCAGCAGGGCCCGGGACTTAGCCTACGAGCAGTACTTC. Translation gives CASRARDLAYEQYF.

This clonotype turned up a few times. The chain joins TRBV20-1 to TRBJ2-1; 11 nucleotides agree with TRBD2. J was trimmed by 9 bases and V by 6 bases; bases with no gene match: 10. This CDR3 has 14 amino acids. CDR1 and CDR2 (germline): DFQATT, SNEGSKA (reference sequence). DNA of the CDR3: TGCAGTGCCCTGCCGGGACTAGCGGCTACTGAGCAGTTCTTC. Encoded protein: CSALPGLAATEQFF.

This clonotype was recorded many times. The chain employs TRBV5-1 and TRBJ1-3; D call uncertain. This CDR3 has 14 amino acids. Trimming cost V 4 bases and J 0 bases, with 8 bases left between them. CDR1 and CDR2 (germline): SGHRS, YFSETQ. CDR3 in amino acids: CASSVASSGNTIYF. CDR3 DNA: TGCGCCAGCAGCGTCGCCAGCTCTGGAAACACCATATATTTT.

This clonotype was counted many times. The chain joins TRBV7-8 to TRBJ2-5; TRBD1 or TRBD2 may be the D gene (6 bases each). Deletions cut 5 bases from V and 5 bases from J, with 18 bases between. The CDR3 length is 15 residues. Germline V gene data show CDR1 as SGHVS and CDR2 as FQNEAQ. CDR3 residues: CASSTTGLRGETQYF. CDR3 sequence (DNA): TGTGCCAGCAGCACAACAGGGCTACGGGGGGAGACCCAGTACTTC.

V is TRBV6-1 and J is TRBJ2-3; 8 bases are a match to TRBD2. The V gene end was trimmed by 4 bases and the J gene end by 4 bases; junction bases not matched to a gene: 16. Germline-derived CDR1 and CDR2 are MNHNS and SASEGT. This CDR3 spans 18 amino acids. The CDR3 DNA follows: TGTGCCAGCAGTGCAACTCGGGGGGGGGCCAGGTACGCAGATACGCAGTATTTT. Residues: CASSATRGGARYADTQYF.

This clonotype was observed at least ten times. This sequence joins TRBV3-1 and TRBJ2-7, with 10 nucleotides matching TRBD2. Unmatched junction bases numbered 10, after V lost 4 bases and J lost 1 base. The CDR3 contains 17 residues. In germline, CDR1 is LGHDT, CDR2 YNNKEL (reference sequence). The CDR3 here is CASSLSRTSGSSYEQYF. The DNA for the CDR3 is TGTGCCAGCAGCCTCTCGCGGACTAGCGGAAGTTCCTACGAGCAGTACTTC.

This clonotype was detected a few times. The V call is TRBV6-6, the J call TRBJ1-4, with D hard to call. The CDR3 has 13 residues. The V end lost 6 bases, the J end lost 6 bases, and 11 bases lay between the germline ends. Germline CDR1 is MNHNY and CDR2 is SVGAGI (reference sequence). CDR3 sequence: CASRRQQDEKLFF. The CDR3 DNA reads as TGTGCCAGCAGGAGGCAGCAAGATGAAAAACTGTTTTTT.

The sample holds a few counts of this clonotype. The chain has TRBV11-2 and TRBJ2-1; TRBD1 or TRBD2 may be the D gene (6 bases each). The CDR3 runs 17 residues. The germline V and J ends were trimmed by 3 bases and 4 bases, with 19 bases remaining between them. CDR1 is SGHAT and CDR2 is FQNNGV in the germline V gene. The DNA for the CDR3 is TGTGCCAGCAGCTTTTCGCCCGGAGGGGGGTGGTACAATGAGCAGTTCTTC. Translating gives CASSFSPGGGWYNEQFF.